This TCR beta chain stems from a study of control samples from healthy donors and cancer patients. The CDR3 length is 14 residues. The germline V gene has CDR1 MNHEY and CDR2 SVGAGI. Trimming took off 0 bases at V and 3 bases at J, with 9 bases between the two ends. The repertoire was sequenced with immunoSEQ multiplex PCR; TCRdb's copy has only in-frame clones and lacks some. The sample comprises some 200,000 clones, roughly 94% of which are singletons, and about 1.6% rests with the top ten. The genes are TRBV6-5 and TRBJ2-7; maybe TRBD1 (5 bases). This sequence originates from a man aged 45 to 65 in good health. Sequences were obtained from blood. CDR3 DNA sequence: TGTGCCAGCAGTTACTCGAGCCAGGGCTACGAGCAGTACTTC. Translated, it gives CASSYSSQGYEQYF.